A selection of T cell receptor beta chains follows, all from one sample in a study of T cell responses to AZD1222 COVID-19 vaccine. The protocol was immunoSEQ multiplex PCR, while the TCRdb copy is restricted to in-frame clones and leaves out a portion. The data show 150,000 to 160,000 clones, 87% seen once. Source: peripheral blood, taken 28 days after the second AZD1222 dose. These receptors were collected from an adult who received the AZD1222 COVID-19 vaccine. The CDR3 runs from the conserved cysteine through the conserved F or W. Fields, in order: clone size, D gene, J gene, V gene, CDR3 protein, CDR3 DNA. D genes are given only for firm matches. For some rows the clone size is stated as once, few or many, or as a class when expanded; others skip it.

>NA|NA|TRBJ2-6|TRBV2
CASRTPTAGANVLTF
TGTGCCAGCAGGACCCCGACAGCTGGGGCCAACGTCCTGACTTTC
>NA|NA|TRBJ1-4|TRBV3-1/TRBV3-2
CASSLLATNEKLFF
TGTGCCAGCAGCCTACTCGCAACTAATGAAAAACTGTTTTTT
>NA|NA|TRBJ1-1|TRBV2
CASSERRPGGTEAFF
TGTGCCAGCAGTGAACGCCGCCCGGGGGGCACTGAAGCTTTCTTT
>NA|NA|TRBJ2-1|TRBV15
CATSPKRGGNEQFF
TGTGCCACCAGTCCGAAGAGGGGGGGCAATGAGCAGTTCTTC
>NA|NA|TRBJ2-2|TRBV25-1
CASSPNPTGELFF
TGTGCCAGCAGCCCAAATCCCACCGGGGAGCTGTTTTTT
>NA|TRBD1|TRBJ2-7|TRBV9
CASSVGQVGGEQYF
TGTGCCAGCAGCGTGGGACAGGTTGGAGGCGAGCAGTACTTC
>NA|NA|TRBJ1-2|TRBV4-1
CASSQEGQGLRGYTF
TGCGCCAGCAGCCAAGAAGGGCAGGGTTTGCGTGGCTACACCTTC
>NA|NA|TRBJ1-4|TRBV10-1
CASSETGRWEKLFF
TGCGCCAGCAGTGAAACCGGGAGGTGGGAAAAACTGTTTTTT
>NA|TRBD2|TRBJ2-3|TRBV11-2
CASSPRGTSPDTQYF
TGTGCCAGCAGCCCCAGAGGGACTAGCCCAGATACGCAGTATTTT
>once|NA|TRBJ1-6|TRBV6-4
CASSDSSGSYSPLHF
TGTGCCAGCAGTGACTCGTCAGGATCTTATTCACCCCTCCACTTT
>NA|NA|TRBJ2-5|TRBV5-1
CASSLMNRVGETQYF
TGCGCCAGCAGCTTGATGAACAGGGTGGGAGAGACCCAGTACTTC
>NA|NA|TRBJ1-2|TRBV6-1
CASSELGEGSNYGYTF
TGTGCCAGCAGTGAACTGGGGGAGGGCTCTAACTATGGCTACACCTTC
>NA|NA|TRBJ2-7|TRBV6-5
CASSYWGERYEQYF
TGTGCCAGCAGTTACTGGGGCGAGAGGTACGAGCAGTACTTC
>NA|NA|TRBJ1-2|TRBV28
CASTLTGNYGYTF
TGTGCCAGCACCCTGACTGGAAACTATGGCTACACCTTC
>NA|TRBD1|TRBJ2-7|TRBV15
CATSRVGQGAVEQYF
TGTGCCACCAGCAGAGTGGGACAGGGGGCGGTCGAGCAGTACTTC
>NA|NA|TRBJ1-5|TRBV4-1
CASSPTPSVNQPQHF
TGCGCCAGCAGCCCGACACCTTCAGTGAATCAGCCCCAGCATTTT
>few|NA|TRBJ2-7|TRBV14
CASSQGSPSYEQYF
TGTGCCAGCAGCCAAGGGTCTCCCAGCTACGAGCAGTACTTC
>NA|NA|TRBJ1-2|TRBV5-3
CARSLCVGYTF
TGTGCCAGAAGCTTGTGTGTGGGCTACACCTTC
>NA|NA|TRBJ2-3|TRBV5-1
CASSLVGVDTDTQYF
TGCGCCAGCAGCTTGGTCGGGGTAGACACAGATACGCAGTATTTT
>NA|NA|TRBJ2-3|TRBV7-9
CASSFSGSSTDTQYF
TGTGCCAGCAGCTTTAGCGGTAGTAGCACAGATACGCAGTATTTT
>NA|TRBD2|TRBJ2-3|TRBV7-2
CASRTSGTDTQYF
TGTGCCAGCAGAACTAGCGGGACAGATACGCAGTATTTT
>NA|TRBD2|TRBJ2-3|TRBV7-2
CATRTSGSADTQYF
TGTGCCACCAGGACTAGCGGGTCCGCAGATACGCAGTATTTT
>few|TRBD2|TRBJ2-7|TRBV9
CASSAPGTSGLNVQYF
TGTGCCAGCAGCGCTCCCGGGACTAGCGGCCTCAACGTGCAGTACTTC
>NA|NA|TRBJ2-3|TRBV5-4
CASSLSGNTQYF
TGTGCCAGCAGCTTGTCTGGAAATACGCAGTATTTT
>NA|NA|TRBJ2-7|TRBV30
CAWMSYHEQYF
TGTGCCTGGATGAGTTACCACGAGCAGTACTTC
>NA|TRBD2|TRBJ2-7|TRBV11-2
CASSPRLAGYYEQYF
TGTGCCAGCAGCCCCCGACTAGCGGGATACTACGAGCAGTACTTC
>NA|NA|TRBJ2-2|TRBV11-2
CASSLVSGLNTGELFF
TGTGCCAGCAGCTTAGTCTCAGGGTTGAACACCGGGGAGCTGTTTTTT
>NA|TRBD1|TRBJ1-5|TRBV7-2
CASSLAGGAEPQHF
TGTGCCAGCAGCTTAGCAGGGGGCGCGGAGCCCCAGCATTTT
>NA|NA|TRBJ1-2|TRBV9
CASSVAGGDGEGYTF
TGTGCCAGCAGCGTAGCGGGTGGCGACGGCGAGGGCTACACCTTC
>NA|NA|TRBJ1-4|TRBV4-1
CASSQGGSGGEKLFF
TGCGCCAGCAGCCAAGGGGGCTCGGGGGGTGAAAAACTGTTTTTT
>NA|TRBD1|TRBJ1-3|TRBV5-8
CASSLGGGGAGNTIYF
TGTGCCAGCAGCTTGGGTGGAGGGGGCGCTGGAAACACCATATATTTT
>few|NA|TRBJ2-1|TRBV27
CASSPLGSGHYNEQFF
TGTGCCAGCAGTCCACTGGGTAGCGGACACTACAATGAGCAGTTCTTC
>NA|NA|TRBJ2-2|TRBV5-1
CASTATGPTSGELFF
TGCGCAAGCACAGCGACCGGGCCAACGTCCGGGGAGCTGTTTTTT
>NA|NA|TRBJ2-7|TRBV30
CAWRTERRAYEQYF
TGTGCCTGGAGAACAGAGAGGAGGGCCTACGAGCAGTACTTC
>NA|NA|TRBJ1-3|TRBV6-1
CASSEGIFDSGNTIYF
TGTGCCAGCAGTGAAGGGATTTTTGACTCTGGAAACACCATATATTTT
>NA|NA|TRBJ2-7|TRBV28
CASTDLGISEQYF
TGTGCCAGCACCGACTTAGGCATCTCGGAGCAGTACTTC
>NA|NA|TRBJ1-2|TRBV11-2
CASSLGNYGYTF
TGTGCCAGCAGCTTAGGCAACTATGGCTACACCTTC